The entry below describes one T cell receptor (beta chain). Its antigen is undetermined. This record belongs to a study of T-cell reconstitution after alpha-beta-depleted transplantation in children. The study's findings and limits: Some patients' high day-60 TCRbeta diversity was attributed to recipient cells surviving conditioning. Newly generated T cells supplied most T-cell counts and diversity one year post-transplant. Reported findings indicate that, about two months after transplant, alpha-beta T cells came from several hundred expanded clones, which were derived from non-depleted graft cells.

CDR1 is SGHTA, CDR2 FQGTGA, per germline. V lost 1 base and J 10 bases, leaving 11 bases between the germline ends. The CDR3 totals 13 residues. Unique molecular identifiers tagged the TCRbeta library. Using its own MiXCR run on the PCR reads, TCRdb lists one record per CDR3 protein. The profile shows tens of thousands of distinct CDR3 sequences, about 5.7% of them singletons. This sequence was found in a female patient under 10 years old who had a stem cell transplant for aplastic anemia, so the T cells may come from the graft donor. Sequencing was performed on PBMCs, mostly from graft donor cells, taken 60 days after TCRalphabeta/CD19-depleted stem cell transplant. The V and J genes are TRBV7-3 and TRBJ1-3; D remains unclear. The CDR3: CASSLKGGGTIYF. For the CDR3, the DNA is TGTGCCAGCAGCTTAAAGGGAGGCGGGACCATATATTTT.